Presented here are 21 T cell receptor beta chains from one specimen sequenced in a study of CD8+CD57+ T cells in acquired aplastic anemia. In patients chosen for sequencing, flow cytometry had shown CD8+CD57+ cell expansion. TCR beta VDJ and CDR3 profiles were obtained from a genomic DNA template. TCRdb reprocessed the reads via MiXCR and lists one record per CDR3 protein. In the table there are 150,000 to 200,000 distinct CDR3 sequences, 40% to 55% of which are singletons. Source material: sorted CD4+, CD8+, or CD8+CD57+ T cells (not recorded which) from PBMCs. The source is a human donor with aplastic anemia.

The chain has TRBV15 and TRBJ1-1; TRBD1 agrees at 7 bases. This CDR3 region has 14 residues. J was trimmed by 6 bases and V by 3 bases; bases with no gene match: 7. Looked up from germline, CDR1 is LNHNV and CDR2 is YYDKDF (reference sequence). The CDR3 DNA reads TGTGCCACCAGCAGCCTTGACAGGGCCGCTGAAGCTTTCTTT. Residues: CATSSLDRAAEAFF.

This chain joins TRBV5-4 and TRBJ2-5; 9 nucleotides agree with TRBD1. Per germline, CDR1 SGHNT and CDR2 YYREEE (reference sequence). This CDR3 comprises 15 residues. Unmatched junction bases numbered 7, after V lost 4 bases and J lost 3 bases. The chain's CDR3 is CASSRRDRVKETQYF. The DNA for the CDR3 is TGTGCCAGCAGCCGTCGGGACAGGGTAAAAGAGACCCAGTACTTC.

This clonotype was counted once. Germline and junction disagree at one end, which may indicate a read error. The chain uses TRBV20-1 and TRBJ2-5; the match to TRBD2 covers 9 bases. The CDR3 spans 14 residues. Germline CDR1 DFQATT, CDR2 SNEGSKA (reference sequence). This CDR3 is CSVSSGGSQETQCF. CDR3 nucleotide sequence: TGCAGTGTAAGCAGCGGGGGGTCCCAAGAGACCCAGTGCTTC.

The chain is built from TRBV10-3 and TRBJ2-1; weak D call: TRBD2 (5 bases). Trimming took 6 bases from V and 4 from J, leaving 10 bases between them. This CDR3 contains 13 residues. Germline V gene data show CDR1 as ENHRY and CDR2 as SYGVKD. CDR3 coding DNA: TGTGCCATCAGCCACAGCGGTTACAATGAGCAGTTCTTC. Translated, it gives CAISHSGYNEQFF.

This clonotype came up many times. The chain couples TRBV7-8 to TRBJ1-1; D perhaps matches TRBD1 (5 bases). Germline lookup yields CDR1 SGHVS and CDR2 FQNEAQ. V shed 5 bases and J shed 0 bases, with 10 bases lying between them. The CDR3 covers 14 residues. The CDR3 bases are TGTGCCAGCAGCACGAGACAGCTGAACACTGAAGCTTTCTTT. This encodes CASSTRQLNTEAFF.

Ten or more counts support this clonotype. The chain uses TRBV5-1 and TRBJ2-2; 7 nucleotides align to TRBD2. V lost 1 base and J lost 3; bases outside the gene matches: 6. Germline CDR1 SGHRS, CDR2 YFSETQ. The CDR3 spans 16 residues. CDR3 nucleotides: TGCGCCAGCAGCTTGCTGGCGGGAGACGACACCGGGGAGCTGTTTTTT. This encodes CASSLLAGDDTGELFF.

V and J are TRBV20-1 and TRBJ2-3; 11 bases are shared with TRBD2. The CDR3 totals 16 residues. J gave up 1 base and V 3 bases, and 6 bases lay outside the gene matches. The germline CDR1 and CDR2 sequences are DFQATT and SNEGSKA (reference sequence). This CDR3 reads CSARLAGGPGTDTQYF. Written as DNA, the CDR3 is TGCAGTGCTAGGTTAGCGGGAGGGCCTGGCACAGATACGCAGTATTTT.

This clonotype was counted between two and nine times. V gene TRBV2 combines with J gene TRBJ2-7, with D possibly being TRBD1 (7 bases). The V end lost 9 bases, the J end lost 0 bases, and 18 bases lay between the germline ends. The CDR3 runs to 15 residues. Per the germline V gene, CDR1 is SNHLY and CDR2 is FYNNEI. CDR3 coding DNA: TGTGCCAGTAGGCGCGGGACAGAGATCTCCTACGAGCAGTACTTC. It yields the protein CASRRGTEISYEQYF.

This clonotype was seen at least ten times. The rearrangement joins TRBV10-3 to TRBJ1-1; the D is unclear. Looked up from germline, CDR1 is ENHRY and CDR2 is SYGVKD. Trimming took off 6 bases at V and 7 bases at J, with 9 bases between the two ends. The CDR3 is 11 amino acids. The CDR3 loop reads CAIRQYGEAFF. The CDR3 DNA is TGTGCCATCAGGCAGTACGGTGAAGCTTTCTTT.

Concerning this clonotype itself: This could be a read error, since a much larger clone is one nucleotide away. The chain links TRBV7-2 to TRBJ1-2; TRBD1 agrees at 8 bases. The CDR3 runs to 15 residues. CDR1 SGHTA and CDR2 FQGNSA come from the germline V gene. V was clipped by 5 bases and J by 2 bases; unmatched bases: 7. Here the CDR3 DNA reads TGTGCCAGCAGCCCGGTGGACAGGGCAAACTATGGCTACACCTTC. Translation: CASSPVDRANYGYTF.

The V and J genes are TRBV5-1 and TRBJ1-3; D perhaps matches TRBD1 (6 bases). Germline CDR1 SGHRS, CDR2 YFSETQ. V lost 2 bases to trimming and J lost 3 bases, with 15 bases between them. The CDR3 is 16 residues long. CDR3 in DNA: TGCGCCAGCAGCTTTGTGGGGGCTCGTTATGGAAACACCATATATTTT. Its translation: CASSFVGARYGNTIYF.

This clonotype appeared many times. This chain links TRBV20-1 with TRBJ2-5; possible D gene TRBD1, 6 bases. The germline V and J ends were trimmed by 2 bases and 5 bases, with 15 bases remaining between them. CDR1 is DFQATT, CDR2 SNEGSKA, per germline (reference sequence). The CDR3 spans 14 residues. The CDR3 is CSARISGAGETQYF. CDR3 in DNA: TGCAGTGCTAGAATTTCAGGGGCCGGGGAGACCCAGTACTTC.

This clonotype has a handful of counts. The V and J genes are TRBV5-6 and TRBJ1-1; D unclear. Trimming took off 4 bases at V and 3 bases at J, with 19 bases between the two ends. This CDR3 comprises 16 residues. Germline V gene lookup returns CDR1 SGHDT and CDR2 YYEEEE. CDR3: CASSHSVGRRDTEAFF. In nucleotides, the CDR3 is TGTGCCAGCAGCCATTCGGTAGGGAGAAGGGACACTGAAGCTTTCTTT.

V gene TRBV24-1 combines with J gene TRBJ2-3, with D unresolved. This CDR3 has 14 residues. Germline V lookup: CDR1 KGHDR, CDR2 SFDVKD. V lost 0 bases, J lost 1 base, and 4 bases lay in between. This chain's CDR3 is CATSDLRGTDTQYF. The CDR3 DNA reads as TGTGCCACCAGTGATTTGAGGGGCACAGATACGCAGTATTTT.

Many counts were recorded for this clonotype. V usage is TRBV6-5 and J usage is TRBJ1-6, with D maybe TRBD1 (6 bases). The V and J ends lost 2 bases and 6 bases respectively, with 8 bases between them. The CDR3 runs to 14 residues. Germline values: CDR1 MNHEY, CDR2 SVGAGI. CDR3 coding DNA: TGTGCCAGCAGTTACACAGGGACTAATTCACCCCTCCACTTT. Its protein product is CASSYTGTNSPLHF.

This clonotype was seen repeatedly, ten times or more. The chain combines TRBV7-3 with TRBJ2-1, with 9 nucleotides matching TRBD2. Trimming at V came to 4 bases and at J to 9 bases, leaving 13 bases not matched to a gene. The germline V gene has CDR1 SGHTA and CDR2 FQGTGA. The length of the CDR3 is 16 residues. In nucleotides, the CDR3 is TGTGCCAGCAGCTGGTTGGGACCAGCGGGAGGAGGTGAGCAGTTCTTC. Amino acid sequence: CASSWLGPAGGGEQFF.

The chain couples TRBV29-1 to TRBJ1-2; maybe TRBD1 (5 bases). The CDR3 is 11 residues long. Germline loops: CDR1 SQVTM, CDR2 ANQGSEA. Between the trimmed V and J ends, which lost 7 bases and 6 bases, there was a span of 12 bases. The CDR3 region has the DNA TGCAGCGCCCGGGGGGGAGATGGCTACACCTTC. It translates to CSARGGDGYTF.

The table lists this clonotype with a few counts. The chain combines TRBV2 with TRBJ1-4; possible D gene TRBD1, 6 bases. The CDR3 has 12 residues. Germline V lookup: CDR1 SNHLY, CDR2 FYNNEI. Trimming shortened V by 6 bases and J by 11 bases, and 13 bases separated the two germline ends. For the CDR3, the DNA is TGTGCCAGCAGAGAACAGGGTGCGAAACTGTTTTTT. Translating gives CASREQGAKLFF.

About this clonotype itself: A much larger clone lies one base from this, so it may be a read error. It is likely a read error, because the conserved phenylalanine at the end of the CDR3 is missing. The V and J genes are TRBV10-1 and TRBJ2-2; D is possibly TRBD1 or TRBD2 (5 bases each). The germline V gene encodes CDR1 WNHNN and CDR2 SYGVQD (reference sequence). This CDR3 is built from 15 residues. V dropped 6 bases and J dropped 1 base, with 12 bases sitting between them. CDR3 in DNA: TGCGCCAGCAGCTTGGGACCCCTGAACACCGGGGAGCTGTTTTCT. Protein: CASSLGPLNTGELFS.

The rearrangement uses TRBV7-3 and TRBJ1-6; TRBD1 matches 10 bases. In germline, CDR1 is SGHTA, CDR2 FQGTGA. The CDR3 covers 14 residues. V trimming: 4 bases; J trimming: 9 bases; junction bases outside the gene matches: 3. The CDR3 DNA sequence: TGTGCCAGCAGCTCGACAGGGGGCCTTTCACCCCTCCACTTT. Protein product: CASSSTGGLSPLHF.

This chain joins TRBV20-1 and TRBJ2-1; D gene unclear. The CDR3 runs to 12 residues. The germline V gene encodes CDR1 DFQATT and CDR2 SNEGSKA (reference sequence). The V end lost 0 bases, the J end lost 10 bases, and 10 bases lay between the germline ends. DNA of the CDR3: TGCAGTGCTAGAGAGAACGAGGCCGAGCAGTTCTTC. This gives the protein CSARENEAEQFF.